The 18 T cell receptor beta chains below all came from one sample that was sequenced in a study of human T cells and chemical hapten exposure. Time point indicated: patch test 2, 6 weeks after DPC sensitization. Sample treatment: therapeutic diphenylcyclopropenone sensitization with weekly scalp DPC. From the RACE reads, TCRdb called clonotypes with MiXCR, one entry per CDR3 protein. The sample yields fewer than 90,000 distinct CDR3 sequences, about 6.3% seen once. This sample comprised whole blood, obtained in connection with sensitization to the hapten diphenylcyclopropenone (DPC). These receptors were obtained from a woman in her 30s with alopecia areata. Some clones in this sample may be carry-over from other donors' samples.

This clonotype was seen a handful of times. V gene TRBV2 combines with J gene TRBJ1-1; 7 positions match TRBD1. Looked up from germline, CDR1 is SNHLY and CDR2 is FYNNEI. J lost 1 base, V lost 6 bases, and 8 bases had no gene match. This CDR3 contains 15 residues. CDR3 residues: CASRRLGQTNTEAFF. The CDR3 DNA is TGTGCCAGCAGGCGCCTGGGACAGACGAACACTGAAGCTTTCTTT.

Concerning this clonotype itself: A much larger clone differs by one base, so this may be a read error. The chain links TRBV5-6 to TRBJ1-1; no clear D gene. Germline loops: CDR1 SGHDT, CDR2 YYEEEE. Trimming cost V 4 bases and J 6 bases, with 10 bases left between them. The length of the CDR3 is 12 residues. CDR3 in amino acids: CASSHWTAEAFF. The CDR3, as DNA: TGTGCCAGCAGCCACTGGACGGCTGAAGCTTTCTTT.

The rearrangement links TRBV4-1 to TRBJ2-2; TRBD2 agrees at 8 bases. Germline trimming cut 4 bases from V and 0 bases from J; bases unmatched to any gene: 7. This CDR3 region has 17 residues. CDR1 is MGHRA and CDR2 is YSYEKL in the germline V gene. The CDR3 sequence: CASSRTAGGTNTGELFF. DNA for the CDR3: TGCGCCAGCAGCCGCACGGCGGGGGGAACGAACACCGGGGAGCTGTTTTTT.

The sample holds many counts of this clonotype. V is TRBV2 and J is TRBJ2-3; D gene uncertain. Germline CDR1 and CDR2: SNHLY and FYNNEI. Trimming cost V 3 bases and J 0 bases, with 7 bases left between them. The CDR3 is made up of 14 amino acids. The CDR3 nucleotides read TGTGCCAGCAGTGAGGATTCGAGCACAGATACGCAGTATTTT. Translation: CASSEDSSTDTQYF.

Ten or more counts support this clonotype. This chain uses TRBV2 with TRBJ2-1; D might be TRBD1 or TRBD2, each matching 6 bases. The CDR3 runs 15 residues. Between the trimmed V and J ends, which lost 0 bases and 4 bases, there was a span of 10 bases. The germline V gene has CDR1 SNHLY and CDR2 FYNNEI. The CDR3 DNA reads TGTGCCAGCAGTGAAGCGGGGGGCTCTTACAATGAGCAGTTCTTC. Translating gives CASSEAGGSYNEQFF.

The chain employs TRBV14 and TRBJ2-7; 8 bases line up with TRBD1. The CDR3 contains 14 residues. Per germline, CDR1 SGHDN and CDR2 FVKESK. Trimming at V came to 5 bases and at J to 6 bases, leaving 9 bases not matched to a gene. The CDR3 sequence is CASSKQGVRSEQYF. DNA for the CDR3: TGTGCCAGCAGCAAACAGGGGGTTCGCTCCGAGCAGTACTTC. The full variable domain, with the rest looked up from reference TRBV14 and TRBJ2-7, is EAGVTQFPSHSVIEKGQTVTLRCDPISGHDNLYWYRRVMGKEIKFLLHFVKESKQDESGMPNNRFLAERTGGTYSTLKVQPAELEDSGVYFCASSKQGVRSEQYFGPGTRLTVT.

This clonotype has a count of ten or more. The rearrangement uses TRBV20-1 and TRBJ2-7; D is perhaps TRBD1 (5 bases). V was pared by 4 bases and J by 3 bases, with 10 bases between. Germline V CDR1 and CDR2: DFQATT, SNEGSKA (reference sequence). The CDR3 runs to 12 residues. This chain's CDR3 is CSATIDSYEQYF. CDR3 DNA sequence: TGCAGTGCTACAATCGACAGCTACGAGCAGTACTTC.

V gene TRBV6-5 combines with J gene TRBJ2-3; no firm D call. This CDR3 has 14 residues. Germline V lookup: CDR1 MNHEY, CDR2 SVGAGI. V lost 2 bases, J lost 4 bases, and 10 bases lay in between. DNA of the CDR3: TGTGCCAGCAGTTACCCGGACGCTTCAGATACGCAGTATTTT. Translated: CASSYPDASDTQYF.

This clonotype showed up just a few times. The rearrangement joins TRBV2 to TRBJ1-1, with D perhaps matching TRBD1 (6 bases). Trimming removed 7 bases at V and 1 base at J, with 10 bases between. The germline V gene has CDR1 SNHLY and CDR2 FYNNEI. CDR3 length equals 13 residues. The CDR3 is CASKEQGNTEAFF. In DNA, the CDR3 is TGTGCCAGCAAAGAACAGGGGAACACTGAAGCTTTCTTT.

The rearrangement joins TRBV2 to TRBJ1-2; TRBD1 might be the D (6 bases). V lost 7 bases and J 3 bases, leaving 12 bases between the germline ends. Germline loops: CDR1 SNHLY, CDR2 FYNNEI. CDR3 size: 13 residues. The CDR3 loop is CASTIQGYYGYTF. CDR3 nucleotides: TGTGCCAGCACTATACAGGGCTACTATGGCTACACCTTC.

This clonotype was seen repeatedly, ten times or more. V gene TRBV3-1 combines with J gene TRBJ2-5; D gene ambiguous. The CDR3 has 14 residues. Looked up from germline, CDR1 is LGHDT and CDR2 is YNNKEL (reference sequence). V lost 0 bases, J lost 0 bases, and 5 bases lay in between. The CDR3 sequence: CASSQDLNQETQYF. The CDR3 DNA is TGTGCCAGCAGCCAAGACTTAAACCAAGAGACCCAGTACTTC.

This clonotype was seen repeatedly, ten times or more. A junction end diverges from the germline sequence, so it may reflect a read error. This sequence joins TRBV19 and TRBJ1-6; no clear D. Germline-derived CDR1 and CDR2 are LNHDA and SQIVND (reference sequence). The CDR3 extends over 15 amino acids. The CDR3 protein is CASRQGRIYNSPLHF. CDR3 coding DNA: TGTGCCAGTAGGCAAGGACGGATCTATAATTCACCCCTCCATTTT.

The chain uses TRBV10-3 and TRBJ2-1; D remains unclear. Germline values: CDR1 ENHRY, CDR2 SYGVKD. V was pared by 5 bases and J by 2 bases, with 13 bases between. The CDR3 extends over 15 amino acids. The CDR3 nucleotides are TGTGCCATCAGTACGGGCGTGGATGCCTACAATGAGCAGTTCTTC. Translating gives CAISTGVDAYNEQFF.

This clonotype was recorded at least ten times. CDR3 region: CASSTGVYEQYF. The CDR3 nucleotides read TGTGCCAGTAGCACAGGGGTCTACGAGCAGTACTTC. J is TRBJ2-7 and V is TRBV19; TRBD1 aligns across 7 bases. The CDR3 spans 12 residues. CDR1 and CDR2 from the germline V gene are LNHDA and SQIVND (reference sequence). The V segment lost 6 bases and the J segment 3 bases; nucleotides outside the gene matches: 2.

The chain is built from TRBV6-5 and TRBJ2-7; the D is unclear. Germline lookup yields CDR1 MNHEY and CDR2 SVGAGI. V was shortened by 0 bases and J by 3 bases, with 6 bases between the two germline ends. This CDR3 spans 13 amino acids. The DNA of the CDR3 is TGTGCCAGCAGTTACTCCAGCTTCTACGAGCAGTACTTC. It specifies CASSYSSFYEQYF.

This clonotype was detected many times. This chain uses TRBV6-5 with TRBJ1-2, with 9 bases matching TRBD1. This CDR3 has 16 residues. Germline lookup yields CDR1 MNHEY and CDR2 SVGAGI. Losses at the gene ends were 0 bases for V and 4 bases for J; bases not matched to a gene: 6. The CDR3 loop reads CASSYSPQGAGYGYTF. Here the CDR3 DNA reads TGTGCCAGCAGTTACTCGCCACAGGGGGCTGGCTATGGCTACACCTTC.

This clonotype was recorded at least ten times. CDR3 loop: CSARDRISYEQYF. As DNA, the CDR3 is TGCAGTGCTAGAGATCGGATATCCTACGAGCAGTACTTC. This chain links TRBV20-1 with TRBJ2-7, with D unresolved. Looked up from germline, CDR1 is DFQATT and CDR2 is SNEGSKA (reference sequence). V lost 0 bases and J 1 base, leaving 7 bases between the germline ends. The CDR3 consists of 13 residues.

This clonotype has ten or more counts. The V call is TRBV7-9, the J call TRBJ2-3; the match to TRBD2 covers 9 bases. V shed 5 bases and J 5 bases; nucleotides not matched to a gene: 11. This CDR3 is built from 16 residues. Germline CDR1 reads SEHNR; CDR2 reads FQNEAQ (reference sequence). DNA of the CDR3: TGTGCCAGCAGCCTGATTATAGCGGGGGTGGGAGATACGCAGTATTTT. It specifies CASSLIIAGVGDTQYF. The entire variable domain, with the rest obtained from reference TRBV7-9 and TRBJ2-3, is as follows: DTGVSQNPRHKITKRGQNVTFRCDPISEHNRLYWYRQTLGQGPEFLTYFQNEAQLEKSRLLSDRFSAERPKGSFSTLEIQRTEQGDSAMYLCASSLIIAGVGDTQYFGPGTRLTVL.